This T cell receptor (beta chain) was observed in a study of T cell repertoires in cytomegalovirus infection. Whole-study context: CMV infection plus the matching HLA type was flagged by public TCR beta signatures. Findings and limits, study-wide: The study found HLA-C-restricted CMV-specific TCR beta clonotypes dominating the ex vivo response. Based on cumulative public TCR beta family frequency, carriers of CMV plus the relevant HLA were identified.

Remarks on this clonotype: The antigen is not known.

Per germline, CDR1 DFQATT and CDR2 SNEGSKA (reference sequence). This CDR3 spans 20 amino acids. J was trimmed by 0 bases and V by 0 bases; bases with no gene match: 19. TCRdb re-called the reads through MiXCR, storing one row per CDR3 protein. The table records about 230,000 distinct CDR3 sequences, over 20% of them present only once. The specimen was CD8+ T cells from PBMCs. The clonotype comes from a human donor in good health (CMV status not recorded). Some clones in this sample may be carry-over from other donors' samples. This chain joins TRBV20-1 and TRBJ2-7, with TRBD2 matching 8 bases. The CDR3 sequence: CSARENLGLPLAEPSYEQYF. The CDR3 DNA sequence: TGCAGTGCTAGAGAAAACCTGGGACTCCCACTAGCGGAGCCCTCCTACGAGCAGTACTTC.